Described below is a single T cell receptor (beta chain) sequence and its context. Antigen: not known. The table came from immunoSEQ multiplex PCR; TCRdb's copy has only in-frame clones and leaves some out. This repertoire shows over 120,000 clones, 88% found once; its top ten account for about 5.4%. This CDR3 is 17 amino acids long. Germline V lookup: CDR1 MNHEY, CDR2 SMNVEV (reference sequence). The V end lost 6 bases, the J end lost 0 bases, and 18 bases lay between the germline ends. This record belongs to a study of T cell responses to AZD1222 COVID-19 vaccine. General study results and limits: Clonal diversity may have been underestimated in mostly white British donors. Mapped onto spike, vaccine-associated CD4 TCRs spanned it and were dominant at 160-218 and 743-854. At baseline, just five to seven AZD1222 recipients tested seropositive.

The chain is built from TRBV27 and TRBJ1-5, with D maybe TRBD1 (5 bases). The clonotype comes from an adult who received the MenACWY meningococcal vaccine as a control. This specimen was peripheral blood, taken 28 days after the second dose of the MenACWY control vaccine. In nucleotides, the CDR3 is TGTGCCAGCAGCAGTTTCTTAAGGGGAAATAGCAATCAGCCCCAGCATTTT. The encoded protein is CASSSFLRGNSNQPQHF.